A single sample gave rise to the 10 T cell receptor beta chains below, sequenced in a study of T cell changes during pregnancy in multiple sclerosis. The table came from immunoSEQ multiplex PCR; TCRdb's copy has only in-frame clones and leaves some out. The sample has around 95,000 clones; around 92% are singletons. The sequencing here drew on peripheral blood, taken after pregnancy. The receptors here all came from a female donor with multiple sclerosis, enrolled in a pregnancy study.

The chain links TRBV14 to TRBJ2-7; D is uncertain. CDR1 and CDR2 (germline): SGHDN, FVKESK. V was pared by 1 base and J by 5 bases, with 18 bases between. This CDR3 comprises 16 residues. CDR3 loop: CASSQGSSLGLHEQYF. CDR3 bases: TGTGCCAGCAGCCAAGGTTCAAGTCTCGGTCTCCACGAGCAGTACTTC.

V and J are TRBV11-3 and TRBJ2-7; 13 nucleotides align to TRBD2. V shed 5 bases, J shed 6 bases, and the junction held 7 bases outside the gene matches. The CDR3 runs to 15 residues. Germline CDR1 is SGHNT and CDR2 is YENEEA. The DNA of the CDR3 is TGTGCCAGCAGCCTCACTAGCGGGGGGGCCGCCGAGCAGTACTTC. Translation gives CASSLTSGGAAEQYF. Combining the CDR3 with reference TRBV11-3 and TRBJ2-7 gives the whole variable domain EAGVVQSPRYKIIEKKQPVAFWCNPISGHNTLYWYLQNLGQGPELLIRYENEEAVDDSQLPKDRFSAERLKGVDSTLKIQPAELGDSAVYLCASSLTSGGAAEQYFGPGTRLTVT.

V usage is TRBV28 and J usage is TRBJ2-5, with unresolved D. The germline gives CDR1 MDHEN, CDR2 SYDVKM. The CDR3 has 12 amino acids. Trimming removed 2 bases at V and 5 bases at J, with 6 bases between. CDR3 nucleotides: TGTGCCAGCAGTTTAGTTCAGGAGACCCAGTACTTC. Translating gives CASSLVQETQYF.

The chain combines TRBV9 with TRBJ2-1, with 11 nucleotides matching TRBD2. CDR3 length: 16 amino acids. Germline lookup yields CDR1 SGDLS and CDR2 YYNGEE. The trim removed 0 bases at V and 4 bases at J, leaving 3 bases unmatched. The CDR3: CASSVGLAGGYNEQFF. The DNA for the CDR3 is TGTGCCAGCAGCGTAGGCCTAGCGGGAGGATACAATGAGCAGTTCTTC.

The J gene is TRBJ2-1, the V gene TRBV18, with 8 nucleotides matching TRBD2. This CDR3 spans 15 amino acids. CDR1 and CDR2 (germline): KGHSH, LQKENI. Trimming cost V 1 base and J 5 bases; bases outside gene matches: 4. CDR3 sequence reads: CASSPQRGTNNEQFF. The CDR3 DNA reads TGTGCCAGCTCACCACAGCGGGGGACCAACAATGAGCAGTTCTTC.

This rearrangement joins TRBV21-1 to TRBJ1-5; TRBD1 reflects the table's D call only, with no check against the DNA. TRBV21-1 is recorded as a pseudogene. CDR3 length equals 16 residues. CDR3 sequence: CASSKGQFNSNQPQHF. Here the CDR3 DNA reads TGTGCCAGCAGCAAAGGACAATTCAATAGCAATCAGCCCCAGCATTTT.

The V and J genes are TRBV11-2 and TRBJ2-2, with a weak D call TRBD1 (7 bases). CDR1 and CDR2 from the germline V gene are SGHAT and FQNNGV. The CDR3 totals 15 residues. V dropped 7 bases and J dropped 5 bases, with 17 bases sitting between them. CDR3 nucleotide sequence: TGTGCCAGCACTAGTCGGAGGGGGCGGACCGGGGAGCTGTTTTTT. Its protein is CASTSRRGRTGELFF. The full variable domain, rest sourced from reference TRBV11-2 and TRBJ2-2, is EAGVAQSPRYKIIEKRQSVAFWCNPISGHATLYWYQQILGQGPKLLIQFQNNGVVDDSQLPKDRFSAERLKGVDSTLKIQPAKLEDSAVYLCASTSRRGRTGELFFGEGSRLTVL.

This clone appeared a single time. The chain recombines TRBV7-8 with TRBJ2-1, with 10 bases fitting TRBD2. The trim removed 5 bases at V and 7 bases at J, leaving 8 bases unmatched. Germline V gene sequence: CDR1 SGHVS, CDR2 FQNEAQ. The CDR3 totals 15 residues. Here the CDR3 DNA reads TGTGCCAGCAGCGAGCGGGAGGGCCCTCGGAATGAGCAGTTCTTC. Amino acid sequence: CASSEREGPRNEQFF.

The genes are TRBV18 and TRBJ2-7, with 7 bases lining up with TRBD2. CDR1 is KGHSH and CDR2 is LQKENI in the germline V gene. V lost 5 bases and J lost 5; bases outside the gene matches: 12. The CDR3 is 15 residues long. CDR3 coding DNA: TGTGCCAGCTCATCTACTTTCGGCGGGGGAAACGAGCAGTACTTC. Translating it yields CASSSTFGGGNEQYF.

The chain is built from TRBV15 and TRBJ2-1, with 7 bases identical to TRBD2. The J segment lost 10 bases and the V segment lost 0 bases, leaving 12 bases of the junction unmatched. CDR3 length equals 16 residues. The germline gives CDR1 LNHNV, CDR2 YYDKDF (reference sequence). The CDR3 here is CATSREGLSRGGEQFF. The CDR3 nucleotides read TGTGCCACCAGCAGAGAAGGCCTCTCGCGGGGAGGGGAGCAGTTCTTC.